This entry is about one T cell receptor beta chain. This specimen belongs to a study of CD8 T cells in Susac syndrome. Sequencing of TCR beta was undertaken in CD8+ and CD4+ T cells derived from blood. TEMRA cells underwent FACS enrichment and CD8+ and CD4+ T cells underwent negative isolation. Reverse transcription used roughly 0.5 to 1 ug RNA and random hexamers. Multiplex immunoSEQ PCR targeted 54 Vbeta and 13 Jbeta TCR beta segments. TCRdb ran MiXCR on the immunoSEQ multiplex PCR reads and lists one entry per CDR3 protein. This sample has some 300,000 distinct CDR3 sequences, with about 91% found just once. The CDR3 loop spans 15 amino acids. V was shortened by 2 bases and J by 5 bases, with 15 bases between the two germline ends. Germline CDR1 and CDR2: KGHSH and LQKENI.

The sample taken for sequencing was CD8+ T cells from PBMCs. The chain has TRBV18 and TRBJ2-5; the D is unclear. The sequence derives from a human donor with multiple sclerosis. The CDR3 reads CASSPGYDFEETQYF. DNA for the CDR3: TGTGCCAGCTCACCAGGCTACGACTTTGAGGAGACCCAGTACTTC.